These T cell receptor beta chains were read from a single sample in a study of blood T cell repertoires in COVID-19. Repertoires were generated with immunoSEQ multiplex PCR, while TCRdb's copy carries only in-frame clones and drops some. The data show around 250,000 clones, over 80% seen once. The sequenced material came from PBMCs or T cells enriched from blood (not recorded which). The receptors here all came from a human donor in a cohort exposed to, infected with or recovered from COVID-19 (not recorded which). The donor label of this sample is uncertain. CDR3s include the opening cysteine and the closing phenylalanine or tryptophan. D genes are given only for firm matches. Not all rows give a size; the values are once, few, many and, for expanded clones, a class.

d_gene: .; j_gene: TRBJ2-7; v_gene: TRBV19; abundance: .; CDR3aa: CASSPPGRPYEQYF; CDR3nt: TGTGCCAGTAGTCCTCCTGGCAGGCCCTACGAGCAGTACTTC
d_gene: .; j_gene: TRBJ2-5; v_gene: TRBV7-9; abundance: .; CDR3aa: CASSFRIGDQETQYF; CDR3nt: TGTGCCAGCAGCTTTAGGATAGGGGACCAAGAGACCCAGTACTTC
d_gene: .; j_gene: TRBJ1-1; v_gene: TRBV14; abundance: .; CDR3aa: CASSQRGEAFF; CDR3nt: TGTGCCAGCAGCCAACGGGGGGAAGCTTTCTTT
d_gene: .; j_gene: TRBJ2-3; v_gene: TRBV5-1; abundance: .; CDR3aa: CASSLASAEGDTDTQYF; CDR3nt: TGCGCCAGCAGCTTGGCCTCGGCAGAGGGGGACACAGATACGCAGTATTTT
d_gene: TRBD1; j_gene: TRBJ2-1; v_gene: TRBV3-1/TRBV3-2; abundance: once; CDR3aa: CASSRGTGRYNEQFF; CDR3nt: TGTGCCAGCAGCCGTGGGACAGGGCGGTACAATGAGCAGTTCTTC
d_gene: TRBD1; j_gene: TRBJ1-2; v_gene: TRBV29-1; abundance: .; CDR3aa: CSVPDHRGRDGYTF; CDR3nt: TGCAGCGTACCCGACCACAGGGGGAGGGATGGCTACACCTTC
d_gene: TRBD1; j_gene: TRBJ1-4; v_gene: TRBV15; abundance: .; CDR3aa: CATSSGGLQGASEKLFF; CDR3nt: TGTGCCACCAGCAGTGGGGGCCTACAGGGGGCGAGTGAAAAACTGTTTTTT
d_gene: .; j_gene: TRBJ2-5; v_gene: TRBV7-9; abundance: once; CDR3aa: CASFSFAGARQETQYF; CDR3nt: TGTGCCAGCTTTTCCTTCGCGGGGGCGAGACAAGAGACCCAGTACTTC
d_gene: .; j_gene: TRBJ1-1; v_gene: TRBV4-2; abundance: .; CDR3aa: CASSQSTGTTEAFF; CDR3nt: TGTGCCAGCAGCCAATCCACAGGGACCACTGAAGCTTTCTTT
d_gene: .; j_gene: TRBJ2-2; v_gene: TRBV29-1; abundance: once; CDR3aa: CSATGTLNTGELFF; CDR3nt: TGCAGCGCAACCGGGACTCTAAACACCGGGGAGCTGTTTTTT
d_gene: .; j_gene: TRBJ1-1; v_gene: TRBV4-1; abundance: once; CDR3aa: CASSLSPWRSMNTEAFF; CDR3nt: TGCGCCAGCAGCTTATCTCCTTGGCGGTCTATGAACACTGAAGCTTTCTTT
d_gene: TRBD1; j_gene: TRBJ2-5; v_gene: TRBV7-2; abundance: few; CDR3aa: CASSSDRGRETQYF; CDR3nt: TGTGCCAGCAGCTCTGACAGGGGGAGAGAGACCCAGTACTTC
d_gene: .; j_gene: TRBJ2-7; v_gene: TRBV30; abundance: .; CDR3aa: CAWKRRAGEIYEQYF; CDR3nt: TGTGCCTGGAAGCGTAGGGCAGGGGAAATCTACGAGCAGTACTTC
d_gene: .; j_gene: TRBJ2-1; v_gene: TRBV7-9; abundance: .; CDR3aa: CASSPPLASAHEQFF; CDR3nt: TGTGCCAGCAGCCCCCCGCTGGCCAGCGCCCATGAGCAGTTCTTC
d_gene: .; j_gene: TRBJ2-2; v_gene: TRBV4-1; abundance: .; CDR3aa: CASRGLSGELFF; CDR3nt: TGCGCCAGCAGGGGACTGTCCGGGGAGCTGTTTTTT
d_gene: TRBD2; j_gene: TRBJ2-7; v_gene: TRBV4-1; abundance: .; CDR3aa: CASSQKVASGPYEQYF; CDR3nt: TGCGCCAGCAGCCAGAAGGTGGCTAGCGGACCCTACGAGCAGTACTTC
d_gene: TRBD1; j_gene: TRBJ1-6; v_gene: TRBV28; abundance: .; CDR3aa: CASSFGTGESPLHF; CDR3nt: TGTGCCAGCAGTTTTGGGACAGGGGAATCACCCCTCCACTTT
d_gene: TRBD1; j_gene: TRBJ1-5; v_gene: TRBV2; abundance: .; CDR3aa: CASSEDGTGGQPQHF; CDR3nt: TGTGCCAGCAGTGAGGATGGGACAGGGGGTCAGCCCCAGCATTTT
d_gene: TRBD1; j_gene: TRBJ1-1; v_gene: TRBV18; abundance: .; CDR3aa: CASSPGQGNTEAFF; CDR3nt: TGTGCCAGCTCACCGGGACAGGGGAACACTGAAGCTTTCTTT
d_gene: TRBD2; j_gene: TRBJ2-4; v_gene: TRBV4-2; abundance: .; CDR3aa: CASSQESLAGDIAKNIQYF; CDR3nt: TGTGCCAGCAGCCAAGAAAGTCTAGCGGGGGATATAGCCAAAAACATTCAGTACTTC
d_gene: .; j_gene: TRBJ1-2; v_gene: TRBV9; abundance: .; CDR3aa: CASSVGGGSDGYTF; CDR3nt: TGTGCCAGCAGCGTAGGGGGAGGGTCGGATGGCTACACCTTC
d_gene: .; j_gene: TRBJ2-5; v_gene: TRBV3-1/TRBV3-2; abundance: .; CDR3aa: CASSQTSIGQETQYF; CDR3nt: TGTGCCAGCAGCCAAACTAGCATAGGTCAAGAGACCCAGTACTTC